The 3 T cell receptor beta chains in this list originate from one sample, sequenced in a study of T-cell reconstitution after alpha-beta-depleted transplantation in children. It was with unique molecular identifiers that the TCRbeta library was prepared. In TCRdb, the PCR reads were re-called with MiXCR into one record per CDR3 protein. The sample contains 750,000 to 950,000 distinct CDR3 sequences, approximately 15% of which appear only once. The sequencing here drew on PBMCs, mostly from graft donor cells, taken 360 days after TCRalphabeta/CD19-depleted stem cell transplant. The receptor set was obtained from a male patient aged 10 to 17 who had a stem cell transplant for acute lymphoblastic leukemia, so the T cells may come from the graft donor.

This chain links TRBV3-1 with TRBJ2-5; TRBD2 matches 9 bases. The CDR3 is 17 amino acids. V trimming: 4 bases; J trimming: 0 bases; junction bases outside the gene matches: 9. CDR1 is LGHDT, CDR2 YNNKEL, per germline (reference sequence). DNA for the CDR3: TGTGCCAGCAGCCTCCAATTAGCGGGGGCGTACCAAGAGACCCAGTACTTC. The encoded protein is CASSLQLAGAYQETQYF.

This clonotype was seen a few times. This chain links TRBV12-3 or TRBV12-4 with TRBJ2-7; the match to TRBD1 covers 7 bases. The CDR3 totals 14 residues. Unmatched junction bases numbered 5, after V lost 6 bases and J lost 0 bases. The CDR3 nucleotides are TGTGCCAGCAGGAAGGGGGCTAGCTCCTACGAGCAGTACTTC. It translates to CASRKGASSYEQYF.

There are many counts of this clonotype. V gene TRBV29-1 combines with J gene TRBJ2-5; 7 positions match TRBD1. The germline gives CDR1 SQVTM, CDR2 ANQGSEA. V trimming: 8 bases; J trimming: 7 bases; junction bases outside the gene matches: 16. This CDR3 has 14 amino acids. The CDR3 spells CSFHGQEPIGTQYF. As DNA, the CDR3 is TGCAGCTTTCATGGACAGGAACCCATAGGGACCCAGTACTTC.